This passage covers 8 T cell receptor beta chains from one sample sequenced in a study of identical twins. TCRdb analysed the 5' RACE reads with MiXCR anew, one entry per CDR3 protein. In the table there are some 1,700,000 distinct CDR3 sequences, about 32% of which are singletons. The sample comprised cord blood. The receptors were sampled from a newborn girl in good health.

The chain uses TRBV20-1 and TRBJ2-6; tentatively, D is TRBD1 (5 bases). The CDR3 extends over 13 amino acids. The germline CDR1 and CDR2 sequences are DFQATT and SNEGSKA (reference sequence). Between the trimmed V and J ends, which lost 6 bases and 1 base, there was a span of 7 bases. CDR3 sequence (DNA): TGCAGTGCACCAGGGTCTGGGGCCAACGTCCTGACTTTC. Amino acids: CSAPGSGANVLTF.

This clonotype was observed a few times. The rearrangement links TRBV25-1 to TRBJ1-6; no definite D call. V gave up 4 bases and J gave up 1 base, with 2 bases separating them. Germline-derived CDR1 and CDR2 are MGHDK and SYGVNS. This CDR3 has 13 residues. CDR3 sequence reads: CASSASYNSPLHF. CDR3 sequence (DNA): TGTGCCAGCAGTGCTTCCTATAATTCACCCCTCCACTTT.

In this sample, this clonotype turned up a few times. The chain uses TRBV5-4 and TRBJ1-2, with a weak D call TRBD1 (5 bases). V lost 5 bases, J lost 6 bases, and 14 bases lay in between. The CDR3 has 13 residues. Germline values: CDR1 SGHNT, CDR2 YYREEE (reference sequence). The CDR3 here is CASSPLVGDGYTF. The CDR3 DNA reads TGTGCCAGCAGTCCCCTGGTGGGGGATGGCTACACCTTC.

A word on this clonotype: A much larger clone is a single base away; this may be a read error. The chain recombines TRBV10-3 with TRBJ1-2, with TRBD1 matching 8 bases. The germline gives CDR1 ENHRY, CDR2 SYGVKD. This CDR3 comprises 13 residues. The CDR3: CATSNRGDYGHTF. The CDR3 DNA sequence: TGTGCCACCTCAAACAGGGGGGACTATGGCCACACCTTC.

This clonotype has a count of ten or more. The rearrangement joins TRBV20-1 to TRBJ2-1, with TRBD2 matching 14 bases. Losses at the gene ends were 3 bases for V and 4 bases for J; bases not matched to a gene: 5. The CDR3 runs 16 residues. Per germline, CDR1 DFQATT and CDR2 SNEGSKA (reference sequence). DNA for the CDR3: TGCAGTGCTAGCCTCAGGACTAGCGGGGGGTACAATGAGCAGTTCTTC. Amino acid sequence: CSASLRTSGGYNEQFF.

The gene calls are TRBV3-1 and TRBJ2-3; no clear D gene. Germline CDR1 LGHDT, CDR2 YNNKEL (reference sequence). This CDR3 spans 15 amino acids. V was clipped by 2 bases and J by 2 bases, with 11 bases between them. The CDR3 nucleotides are TGTGCCAGCAGCCAAAACTACCCATCCACAGATACGCAGTATTTT. This gives the protein CASSQNYPSTDTQYF.

This sequence joins TRBV3-1 and TRBJ1-2; 7 bases line up with TRBD1. The CDR3 runs 14 residues. The junction had 7 bases not matched to a gene; V was cut back by 3 bases and J by 6 bases. The V gene's germline CDR1 is LGHDT and CDR2 YNNKEL (reference sequence). As DNA, the CDR3 is TGTGCCAGCAGCCATGGGGACAGTTTAAATGGCTACACCTTC. The encoded protein is CASSHGDSLNGYTF.

This clonotype has more than one count but fewer than ten. The chain has TRBV27 and TRBJ1-1; D is undetermined. The CDR3 runs 13 residues. Per the germline V gene, CDR1 is MNHEY and CDR2 is SMNVEV (reference sequence). V lost 6 bases, J lost 6 bases, and 14 bases lay in between. The CDR3 nucleotides are TGTGCCAGCAGATCAGCGTTCGGATCTGAAGCTTTCTTT. It is translated as CASRSAFGSEAFF.